Listed here are 10 T cell receptor beta chains from one sample, sequenced in a study of blood T cell repertoires in COVID-19. Assay: immunoSEQ multiplex PCR; the TCRdb copy retains only in-frame clones and omits some. This sample has approximately 190,000 clones, with about 88% found just once. The specimen sequenced was peripheral blood. The receptors stem from a woman in her 40s who had recovered from COVID-19.

The chain couples TRBV19 to TRBJ2-7, with D possibly matching TRBD2 (6 bases). This CDR3 region has 15 residues. CDR1 LNHDA and CDR2 SQIVND come from the germline V gene (reference sequence). Trimming shortened V by 1 base and J by 1 base, and 11 bases separated the two germline ends. CDR3 nucleotides: TGTGCCAGTAGTATAGCAGCGGGCATTTCCTACGAGCAGTACTTC. Amino acid sequence: CASSIAAGISYEQYF.

CDR3 sequence: CAWGQGAFNSPLHF. The CDR3 coding sequence is TGTGCCTGGGGACAGGGGGCTTTTAATTCACCCCTCCACTTT. The rearrangement links TRBV30 to TRBJ1-6, with 11 bases aligning to TRBD1. Germline lookup yields CDR1 GTSNPN and CDR2 SVGIG (reference sequence). This CDR3 has 14 amino acids. With V trimmed by 5 bases and J by 6 bases, 3 bases remained unmatched.

This clone was recorded a few times. V and J are TRBV7-8 and TRBJ1-2, with 10 bases that match TRBD1. Germline V gene sequence: CDR1 SGHVS, CDR2 FQNEAQ. Germline trimming cut 1 base from V and 4 bases from J; bases unmatched to any gene: 3. The CDR3 totals 15 residues. In nucleotides, the CDR3 is TGTGCCAGCAGCTTAGAGGGGGACAGGGGCTATGGCTACACCTTC. Amino acids: CASSLEGDRGYGYTF.

This chain connects TRBV7-9 to TRBJ1-1, with 7 bases matching TRBD1. Germline loops: CDR1 SEHNR, CDR2 FQNEAQ (reference sequence). CDR3 length equals 13 residues. Trimming at V came to 8 bases and at J to 2 bases, leaving 5 bases not matched to a gene. The CDR3 region has the DNA TGTGCCAGCGGGCAGGGGGGCAACACTGAAGCTTTCTTT. It translates to CASGQGGNTEAFF.

The sample holds many counts of this clone. The V call is TRBV5-6, the J call TRBJ1-2; D unresolved. Per the germline V gene, CDR1 is SGHDT and CDR2 is YYEEEE. The CDR3 loop spans 12 amino acids. V dropped 3 bases and J dropped 0 bases, with 3 bases sitting between them. The CDR3 is CASSYTNYGYTF. The CDR3 DNA follows: TGTGCCAGCAGCTACACTAACTATGGCTACACCTTC.

This chain uses TRBV7-9 with TRBJ2-5; the match to TRBD1 covers 10 bases. Per germline, CDR1 SEHNR and CDR2 FQNEAQ (reference sequence). The CDR3 is made up of 17 amino acids. V dropped 4 bases and J dropped 4; count of bases not matched to a gene: 12. DNA of the CDR3: TGTGCCAGCAGCTCGCGTCCCAGGTGGACAGGGGGAGAGACCCAGTACTTC. Residues: CASSSRPRWTGGETQYF.

The chain uses TRBV12-5 and TRBJ1-2; 10 bases map to TRBD1. CDR1 and CDR2 (germline): LGHNT, FRNRAP. The CDR3 consists of 14 residues. Unmatched junction bases numbered 5, after V lost 4 bases and J lost 6 bases. Here the CDR3 reads CASGSGTGANGYTF. CDR3 nucleotide sequence: TGTGCTAGTGGTTCCGGGACAGGGGCCAATGGCTACACCTTC.

The gene calls are TRBV11-2 and TRBJ2-5; 8 bases fit TRBD2. Germline CDR1 is SGHAT and CDR2 is FQNNGV. This CDR3 region has 15 residues. The ends lost 4 bases at V and 5 bases at J; junction bases unmatched: 9. This chain's CDR3 is CASSSGAGGAETQYF. The CDR3 DNA follows: TGTGCCAGCAGCTCAGGGGCGGGAGGAGCGGAGACCCAGTACTTC. Combining the CDR3 with reference TRBV11-2 and TRBJ2-5 gives the whole variable domain EAGVAQSPRYKIIEKRQSVAFWCNPISGHATLYWYQQILGQGPKLLIQFQNNGVVDDSQLPKDRFSAERLKGVDSTLKIQPAKLEDSAVYLCASSSGAGGAETQYFGPGTRLLVL.

This clone has only one observation. The chain uses TRBV9 and TRBJ1-1; 9 nucleotides align to TRBD1. Germline loops: CDR1 SGDLS, CDR2 YYNGEE. The CDR3 runs 16 residues. The V segment lost 4 bases and the J segment 4 bases; nucleotides outside the gene matches: 11. CDR3 residues: CASSPKTGGASTEAFF. CDR3 DNA: TGTGCCAGCAGCCCTAAAACAGGGGGCGCCTCCACTGAAGCTTTCTTT.

The chain recombines TRBV3-1 (or the pseudogene TRBV3-2) with TRBJ1-2; no clear D gene. V shed 0 bases and J shed 0 bases, with 5 bases lying between them. The CDR3 sequence is 14 residues long. CDR1 is LGHDT and CDR2 is YNNKEL in the germline V gene (reference sequence). Here the CDR3 DNA reads TGTGCCAGCAGCCAAGACAGTTCTAACTATGGCTACACCTTC. This translates into CASSQDSSNYGYTF.